Below, 27 T cell receptor beta chains from the same sample are listed, as sequenced in a study of blood T cell repertoires in COVID-19. The protocol was immunoSEQ multiplex PCR, while the TCRdb copy is restricted to in-frame clones and leaves out a portion. The sample lists roughly 150,000 clones; around 84% were seen once. The material sequenced was peripheral blood. The receptors were gathered from a woman aged 55-69 years with COVID-19, enrolled during active disease.

This chain joins TRBV3-1 (or the pseudogene TRBV3-2) and TRBJ1-6, with D perhaps TRBD1 (6 bases). Trimming took off 1 base at V and 7 bases at J, with 8 bases between the two ends. The germline V gene encodes CDR1 LGHDT and CDR2 YNNKEL (reference sequence). The CDR3 runs 14 residues. The CDR3 DNA reads TGTGCCAGCAGCCAAGGGACAGACAATTCACCCCTCCACTTT. Translation gives CASSQGTDNSPLHF.

V is TRBV30 and J is TRBJ2-7, with 9 bases identical to TRBD2. The V gene end was trimmed by 3 bases and the J gene end by 4 bases; junction bases not matched to a gene: 13. CDR1 is GTSNPN, CDR2 SVGIG, per germline (reference sequence). The CDR3 spans 16 residues. CDR3 residues: CAWRLKAGLAFYEQYF. The CDR3 DNA reads TGTGCCTGGAGGCTCAAGGCGGGACTAGCTTTTTACGAGCAGTACTTC.

The table lists this clone with a count of one. The rearrangement links TRBV7-2 to TRBJ2-1, with 10 bases identical to TRBD2. Trimming removed 5 bases from V and 7 bases from J; junction bases left unmatched: 11. This CDR3 is built from 16 residues. The germline V gene has CDR1 SGHTA and CDR2 FQGNSA. The DNA for the CDR3 is TGTGCCAGCAGCCCTTTGTCTAGCGGGAGAGGGAATGAGCAGTTCTTC. This sequence encodes CASSPLSSGRGNEQFF.

The chain combines TRBV13 with TRBJ1-2; 8 nucleotides line up with TRBD1. Germline V gene lookup returns CDR1 PRHDT and CDR2 FYEKMQ (reference sequence). J gave up 0 bases and V 1 base, and 7 bases lay outside the gene matches. The CDR3 has 17 amino acids. CDR3 coding DNA: TGTGCCAGCAGCTTAGCAGGGGGCGCCCGGGCTAACTATGGCTACACCTTC. Protein sequence: CASSLAGGARANYGYTF. Complete variable domain (other parts from reference TRBV13 and TRBJ1-2): AAGVIQSPRHLIKEKRETATLKCYPIPRHDTVYWYQQGPGQDPQFLISFYEKMQSDKGSIPDRFSAQQFSDYHSELNMSSLELGDSALYFCASSLAGGARANYGYTFGSGTRLTVV.

The chain employs TRBV19 and TRBJ1-6; D is uncertain. Trimming left V 4 bases short and J 8 bases short, with 21 bases between. The germline CDR1 and CDR2 sequences are LNHDA and SQIVND (reference sequence). This CDR3 is 17 amino acids long. The CDR3, as DNA: TGTGCCAGTAGTAGCCCTCCCGGTGCAGGCCCCTATTCACCCCTCCACTTT. Translating it yields CASSSPPGAGPYSPLHF.

This chain links TRBV10-1 with TRBJ1-1; TRBD1 matches 7 bases. Germline V CDR1 and CDR2: WNHNN, SYGVQD (reference sequence). With 3 bases clipped from V and 1 base from J, the junction kept 2 bases outside the gene matches. The CDR3 is 14 amino acids. CDR3 in amino acids: CASSENRGNTEAFF. The CDR3 DNA sequence: TGCGCCAGCAGTGAAAACAGGGGGAACACTGAAGCTTTCTTT.

This chain connects TRBV5-1 to TRBJ1-3; TRBD1 matches 9 bases. The trim removed 1 base at V and 0 bases at J, leaving 5 bases unmatched. The CDR3 has 17 amino acids. Germline V lookup: CDR1 SGHRS, CDR2 YFSETQ. The CDR3 here is CASSLLDRGGSGNTIYF. CDR3 nucleotides: TGCGCCAGCAGCTTGCTAGACAGGGGGGGCTCTGGAAACACCATATATTTT.

This rearrangement joins TRBV14 to TRBJ2-7; D unresolved. CDR3 length: 13 residues. V lost 3 bases to trimming and J lost 3 bases, with 9 bases between them. Germline assignment: CDR1 SGHDN and CDR2 FVKESK. The CDR3 DNA reads TGTGCCAGCAGCCAGGTCCGGTTCTACGAGCAGTACTTC. This encodes CASSQVRFYEQYF.

The chain links TRBV11-3 to TRBJ2-1; D is possibly TRBD2 (7 bases). CDR1 is SGHNT and CDR2 is YENEEA in the germline V gene. The CDR3 runs to 17 residues. Trimming pared 5 bases from V and 0 bases from J, leaving 17 bases between. This chain's CDR3 is CASSRRGGSSSYNEQFF. The CDR3 DNA sequence: TGTGCCAGCAGCCGTAGGGGGGGTTCGAGCTCCTACAATGAGCAGTTCTTC.

This chain uses TRBV6-2 or TRBV6-3 with TRBJ2-7; D is unresolved. The ends were cut back, 4 bases at V and 0 bases at J, with 16 bases in the middle. The CDR3 length is 16 residues. Germline CDR1 MNHEY, CDR2 SVGEGT. CDR3 residues: CASSFHLSADSYEQYF. In nucleotides, the CDR3 is TGTGCCAGCAGTTTCCACTTGTCGGCGGACTCCTACGAGCAGTACTTC.

V is TRBV27 and J is TRBJ2-1; 7 bases are shared with TRBD1. Germline V CDR1 and CDR2: MNHEY, SMNVEV (reference sequence). V shed 7 bases and J 5 bases; nucleotides not matched to a gene: 11. This CDR3 is built from 15 residues. The CDR3, as DNA: TGTGCCAGCACCCACTGGACAGGTGCGAACAATGAGCAGTTCTTC. This codes for CASTHWTGANNEQFF.

This chain uses TRBV7-9 with TRBJ2-2; TRBD2 agrees at 10 bases. The CDR3 totals 15 residues. CDR1 and CDR2 (germline): SEHNR, FQNEAQ (reference sequence). J was trimmed by 4 bases and V by 6 bases; bases with no gene match: 5. CDR3 in DNA: TGTGCCAGCAGTCTAGCGGGAGTGGGCACCGGGGAGCTGTTTTTT. It yields the protein CASSLAGVGTGELFF. The entire variable domain, with the rest obtained from reference TRBV7-9 and TRBJ2-2, is as follows: DTGVSQNPRHKITKRGQNVTFRCDPISEHNRLYWYRQTLGQGPEFLTYFQNEAQLEKSRLLSDRFSAERPKGSFSTLEIQRTEQGDSAMYLCASSLAGVGTGELFFGEGSRLTVL.

The rearrangement uses TRBV3-1 (or the pseudogene TRBV3-2) and TRBJ2-7, with D tentatively TRBD2 (6 bases). Trimming shortened V by 4 bases and J by 3 bases, and 13 bases separated the two germline ends. This CDR3 region has 14 residues. Germline V gene lookup returns CDR1 LGHDT and CDR2 YNNKEL (reference sequence). The CDR3 reads CASSLRGGNYEQYF. DNA for the CDR3: TGTGCCAGCAGCCTACGGGGCGGGAACTACGAGCAGTACTTC.

This rearrangement joins TRBV7-2 to TRBJ1-3; D ambiguous. V lost 1 base, J lost 0 bases, and 7 bases lay in between. Germline CDR1 is SGHTA and CDR2 is FQGNSA. The CDR3 has 15 amino acids. CDR3 in amino acids: CASSLGASSGNTIYF. Written as DNA, the CDR3 is TGTGCCAGCAGCTTAGGAGCTAGCTCTGGAAACACCATATATTTT.

The V call is TRBV6-1, the J call TRBJ1-5; D uncertain. The CDR3 contains 15 residues. Germline V lookup: CDR1 MNHNS, CDR2 SASEGT. The V end lost 1 base, the J end lost 0 bases, and 7 bases lay between the germline ends. The CDR3 sequence: CASSEVRDSNQPQHF. CDR3 sequence (DNA): TGTGCCAGCAGTGAAGTTAGAGATAGCAATCAGCCCCAGCATTTT.

The chain couples TRBV5-1 to TRBJ2-1, with 12 bases lining up with TRBD2. V shed 7 bases and J 7 bases; nucleotides not matched to a gene: 18. Germline CDR1 is SGHRS and CDR2 is YFSETQ. This CDR3 region has 18 residues. In nucleotides, the CDR3 is TGCGCCAGCCAGACAGGGCCCCAGACTAGCGGGAGAGGTAATGAGCAGTTCTTC. Amino acids: CASQTGPQTSGRGNEQFF.

The V gene is TRBV19, the J gene TRBJ1-5; possible D gene TRBD1, 6 bases. V was shortened by 4 bases and J by 4 bases, with 17 bases between the two germline ends. The CDR3 length is 16 residues. Germline V lookup: CDR1 LNHDA, CDR2 SQIVND (reference sequence). The CDR3 loop is CASSKATGRGNQPQHF. The CDR3 DNA is TGTGCCAGTAGTAAGGCAACAGGGCGAGGAAATCAGCCCCAGCATTTT.

This clone came up many times. CDR3 in amino acids: CASKSGTGGSYEQYF. The DNA of the CDR3 is TGTGCCAGCAAATCCGGGACAGGGGGTTCCTACGAGCAGTACTTC. This rearrangement joins TRBV6-5 to TRBJ2-7, with 11 bases that match TRBD1. CDR3 size: 15 residues. V dropped 7 bases and J dropped 1; count of bases not matched to a gene: 6. In germline, CDR1 is MNHEY, CDR2 SVGAGI.

The rearrangement links TRBV5-1 to TRBJ1-3, with 7 bases that match TRBD1. The CDR3 runs 15 residues. Trimming cost V 5 bases and J 0 bases; bases outside gene matches: 5. In germline, CDR1 is SGHRS, CDR2 YFSETQ. The CDR3 protein is CASSPGTASGNTIYF. CDR3 DNA sequence: TGCGCCAGCAGTCCCGGGACAGCCTCTGGAAACACCATATATTTT.

The rearrangement links TRBV10-1 to TRBJ2-7; TRBD2 might be the D (7 bases). Germline V gene data show CDR1 as WNHNN and CDR2 as SYGVQD (reference sequence). This CDR3 is built from 11 residues. V dropped 8 bases and J dropped 6 bases, with 11 bases sitting between them. The CDR3 nucleotides are TGCGCCAGCTCAAGGGGGGGCGAGCAGTACTTC. Translating it yields CASSRGGEQYF.

The V and J genes are TRBV9 and TRBJ2-1, with 7 positions matching TRBD1. V was clipped by 4 bases and J by 2 bases; unmatched bases: 6. CDR3 length: 15 amino acids. Germline V lookup: CDR1 SGDLS, CDR2 YYNGEE. The CDR3 nucleotides read TGTGCCAGCAGCCCCACCAGGGGGACCTACAATGAGCAGTTCTTC. This translates into CASSPTRGTYNEQFF.

J is TRBJ2-5 and V is TRBV4-1, with TRBD2 matching over 14 bases. Germline V gives CDR1 MGHRA, CDR2 YSYEKL. The CDR3 runs 18 residues. The junction had 8 bases not matched to a gene; V was cut back by 0 bases and J by 5 bases. Here the CDR3 reads CASSQDGGLAGAVETQYF. The CDR3 bases are TGCGCCAGCAGCCAAGACGGGGGACTAGCGGGAGCGGTGGAGACCCAGTACTTC.

CDR3 sequence: CASSAGTSGYEQYF. As DNA, the CDR3 is TGTGCCAGCAGTGCCGGGACATCCGGCTACGAGCAGTACTTC. This chain joins TRBV2 and TRBJ2-7; perhaps TRBD1 as D (6 bases). CDR1 and CDR2 from the germline V gene are SNHLY and FYNNEI. Trimming left V 4 bases short and J 3 bases short, with 13 bases between. The CDR3 loop spans 14 amino acids.

The CDR3 reads CASSLDRVAGNEQFF. As DNA, the CDR3 is TGTGCCAGCAGCTTAGATCGTGTAGCGGGTAATGAGCAGTTCTTC. This chain joins TRBV11-3 and TRBJ2-1; TRBD2 aligns across 7 bases. This CDR3 comprises 15 residues. Trimming at V came to 0 bases and at J to 7 bases, leaving 6 bases not matched to a gene. Germline values: CDR1 SGHNT, CDR2 YENEEA. Combining the CDR3 with reference TRBV11-3 and TRBJ2-1 gives the whole variable domain EAGVVQSPRYKIIEKKQPVAFWCNPISGHNTLYWYLQNLGQGPELLIRYENEEAVDDSQLPKDRFSAERLKGVDSTLKIQPAELGDSAVYLCASSLDRVAGNEQFFGPGTRLTVL.

In DNA form, the CDR3 reads TGCGCCAGCAGCTTAGCGGGACCGGTAGGGGAGACCCAGTACTTC. It encodes CASSLAGPVGETQYF. The chain combines TRBV5-1 with TRBJ2-5; 7 bases map to TRBD2. The CDR3 loop spans 15 amino acids. Germline CDR1 reads SGHRS; CDR2 reads YFSETQ. The trim removed 2 bases at V and 5 bases at J, leaving 9 bases unmatched.

The table lists this clone with a few counts. V is TRBV7-8 and J is TRBJ2-1; D remains unclear. V dropped 2 bases and J dropped 2 bases, with 13 bases sitting between them. In germline, CDR1 is SGHVS, CDR2 FQNEAQ. The CDR3 contains 16 residues. CDR3 bases: TGTGCCAGCAGCTTAATGGCGAGTACTACCTACAATGAGCAGTTCTTC. Its translation is CASSLMASTTYNEQFF.

The gene calls are TRBV6-5 and TRBJ1-5, with TRBD1 as a possible D gene (6 bases). This CDR3 has 15 amino acids. Germline-derived CDR1 and CDR2 are MNHEY and SVGAGI. V lost 6 bases, J lost 6 bases, and 18 bases lay in between. In DNA, the CDR3 is TGTGCCAGCAGCCCGTGGGAACAGGGCAGTCAGCCCCAGCATTTT. As protein: CASSPWEQGSQPQHF.